These 18 T cell receptor beta chains were sequenced from one sample in a study of PD-L1 blockade in urothelial cancer. Method: immunoSEQ multiplex PCR; TCRdb's copy keeps in-frame clones and lacks some. The sample has under 95,000 clones, roughly 84% seen once. Time point defined: pretreatment peripheral blood. The sample in question was PBMCs, obtained around atezolizumab (anti-PD-L1) treatment. These receptors were collected from a man in his fifties or sixties with urothelial cancer.

This chain links TRBV18 with TRBJ1-1, with 8 bases aligning to TRBD1. The CDR3 contains 15 residues. Germline V gene data show CDR1 as KGHSH and CDR2 as LQKENI. V trimming: 6 bases; J trimming: 1 base; junction bases outside the gene matches: 7. CDR3 sequence reads: CASSNRQGPNTEAFF. The DNA of the CDR3 is TGTGCCAGCTCCAACCGACAGGGGCCGAACACTGAAGCTTTCTTT. The full variable domain, rest sourced from reference TRBV18 and TRBJ1-1, is NAGVMQNPRHLVRRRGQEARLRCSPMKGHSHVYWYRQLPEEGLKFMVYLQKENIIDESGMPKERFSAEFPKEGPSILRIQQVVRGDSAAYFCASSNRQGPNTEAFFGQGTRLTVV.

The chain joins TRBV18 to TRBJ2-2; D possibly corresponds to TRBD2 (6 bases). V lost 8 bases, J lost 7 bases, and 11 bases lay in between. CDR1 is KGHSH, CDR2 LQKENI, per germline. CDR3 size: 12 residues. This CDR3 reads CASLGEDGELFF. In DNA form, the CDR3 reads TGTGCCAGCCTCGGGGAGGACGGGGAGCTGTTTTTT.

The genes are TRBV5-1 and TRBJ1-1; 8 bases align to TRBD1. With 4 bases clipped from V and 0 bases from J, the junction kept 11 bases outside the gene matches. Germline V CDR1 and CDR2: SGHRS, YFSETQ. The CDR3 is 17 residues long. In nucleotides, the CDR3 is TGCGCCAGCAGCGGCACGACAGGGGCCTACATGAACACTGAAGCTTTCTTT. It is translated as CASSGTTGAYMNTEAFF.

V is TRBV5-1 and J is TRBJ2-1; the match to TRBD2 covers 10 bases. Trimming removed 4 bases from V and 1 base from J; junction bases left unmatched: 2. The CDR3 runs to 15 residues. The germline V gene has CDR1 SGHRS and CDR2 YFSETQ. CDR3 nucleotide sequence: TGCGCCAGCAGCGCGACTAGCGGGTCCTACAATGAGCAGTTCTTC. The encoded protein is CASSATSGSYNEQFF.

Regarding this clone: Sequence at one end of the junction differs from germline and may be a read error. The V and J genes are TRBV18 and TRBJ2-5; TRBD2 aligns across 12 bases. The CDR3 is 14 residues long. Germline loops: CDR1 KGHSH, CDR2 LQKENI. The DNA of the CDR3 is TGTGCCAGCTCACCCATCCGGACTAGCGGGGAACTGAACTTC. It encodes CASSPIRTSGELNF.

The V gene is TRBV4-2, the J gene TRBJ2-2, with 9 bases fitting TRBD1. V shed 0 bases and J 4 bases; nucleotides not matched to a gene: 12. CDR3 size: 19 residues. CDR1 and CDR2 (germline): LGHNA, YNFKEQ. CDR3 in DNA: TGTGCCAGCAGCCAAGAGCAGGGGATCGGGACAGGGCGCACCGGGGAGCTGTTTTTT. This sequence encodes CASSQEQGIGTGRTGELFF.

CDR3 sequence (DNA): TGTGCCTTGAACAGGGGAATTGGTCAGCCCCAGCATTTT. This codes for CALNRGIGQPQHF. The chain recombines TRBV30 with TRBJ1-5; the match to TRBD1 covers 7 bases. Germline V gene lookup returns CDR1 GTSNPN and CDR2 SVGIG (reference sequence). This CDR3 comprises 13 residues. Losses at the gene ends were 7 bases for V and 6 bases for J; bases not matched to a gene: 9.

This chain links TRBV5-6 with TRBJ2-6; D may be TRBD2 (6 bases). Trimming shortened V by 3 bases and J by 0 bases, and 13 bases separated the two germline ends. CDR3 length equals 17 residues. The germline V gene has CDR1 SGHDT and CDR2 YYEEEE. The CDR3 reads CASSWGDVHSGANVLTF. The CDR3 DNA sequence: TGTGCCAGCAGCTGGGGGGATGTCCACTCTGGGGCCAACGTCCTGACTTTC. The whole variable domain, filled in from reference TRBV5-6 and TRBJ2-6, reads DAGVTQSPTHLIKTRGQQVTLRCSPKSGHDTVSWYQQALGQGPQFIFQYYEEEERQRGNFPDRFSGHQFPNYSSELNVNALLLGDSALYLCASSWGDVHSGANVLTFGAGSRLTVL.

The J gene is TRBJ2-1, the V gene TRBV10-1, with D maybe TRBD2 (5 bases). CDR1 is WNHNN and CDR2 is SYGVQD in the germline V gene (reference sequence). V lost 10 bases and J lost 6, with 19 bases in between. The CDR3 has 14 amino acids. Written as DNA, the CDR3 is TGCGCCAACCCGGACTCAGAACTCTCCAATGAGCAGTTCTTC. Its translation is CANPDSELSNEQFF.

The chain is built from TRBV29-1 and TRBJ1-2, with D unclear. The CDR3 contains 13 residues. Germline V gives CDR1 SQVTM, CDR2 ANQGSEA. V was clipped by 6 bases and J by 4 bases, with 15 bases between them. CDR3 DNA sequence: TGCAGCGTCGAGAGGCGGGAGACCTATGGCTACACCTTC. As protein: CSVERRETYGYTF.

This chain joins TRBV6-5 and TRBJ2-7; TRBD1 might be the D (5 bases). Trimming left V 8 bases short and J 6 bases short, with 14 bases between. The CDR3 has 12 amino acids. The germline gives CDR1 MNHEY, CDR2 SVGAGI. CDR3 region: CASSQGLGEQYF. In DNA, the CDR3 is TGTGCCAGCTCGCAGGGTTTGGGCGAGCAGTACTTC.

The genes are TRBV9 and TRBJ1-2, with D unresolved. Trimming left V 4 bases short and J 4 bases short, with 20 bases between. This CDR3 has 16 amino acids. Germline loops: CDR1 SGDLS, CDR2 YYNGEE. The CDR3 reads CASSPRGGQTSYGYTF. The CDR3 DNA follows: TGTGCCAGCAGCCCGCGGGGTGGGCAGACATCCTATGGCTACACCTTC.

The gene calls are TRBV4-3 and TRBJ2-2; D may be TRBD2 (6 bases). CDR1 is LGHNA, CDR2 YSLEER, per germline. CDR3 length: 14 residues. V lost 1 base and J 5 bases, leaving 8 bases between the germline ends. The CDR3 sequence: CASSQASGTGELFF. CDR3 in DNA: TGCGCCAGCAGCCAAGCGAGCGGGACCGGGGAGCTGTTTTTT.

This clone came up a few times. The chain recombines TRBV2 with TRBJ1-5; unclear D gene. This CDR3 region has 14 residues. The V gene lost 7 bases and the J gene lost 4 bases, with 14 bases spanning the gap. CDR1 is SNHLY, CDR2 FYNNEI, per germline. Written as DNA, the CDR3 is TGTGCCAGCACTACTTATGGGCGTAATCAGCCCCAGCATTTT. It encodes CASTTYGRNQPQHF.

The genes are TRBV6-5 and TRBJ1-1; possibly TRBD1 for D (6 bases). The ends were cut back, 6 bases at V and 2 bases at J, with 13 bases in the middle. This CDR3 contains 14 residues. CDR1 is MNHEY, CDR2 SVGAGI, per germline. The CDR3 spells CASRLQGPNTEAFF. In DNA form, the CDR3 reads TGTGCCAGCAGGCTACAGGGACCAAACACTGAAGCTTTCTTT.

The rearrangement links TRBV27 to TRBJ2-7, with D tentatively TRBD2 (6 bases). There are 15 residues in the CDR3. Trimming removed 0 bases at V and 7 bases at J, with 16 bases between. Germline V gene data show CDR1 as MNHEY and CDR2 as SMNVEV (reference sequence). CDR3: CASSLSPGVAGEQYF. The CDR3 DNA reads as TGTGCCAGCAGTTTATCCCCGGGCGTCGCGGGGGAGCAGTACTTC.

In its sample, this clone was seen once. The rearrangement links TRBV28 to TRBJ2-1; 7 bases are a match to TRBD2. The CDR3 is made up of 15 amino acids. The V gene end was trimmed by 3 bases and the J gene end by 4 bases; junction bases not matched to a gene: 6. Germline CDR1 is MDHEN and CDR2 is SYDVKM. CDR3 bases: TGTGCCAGCAGTTTTAGGGCGGGAGTATACAATGAGCAGTTCTTC. Translated: CASSFRAGVYNEQFF.

This clone was seen only once. The chain combines TRBV11-3 with TRBJ2-7, with D tentatively TRBD1 (6 bases). The V and J ends lost 5 bases and 4 bases respectively, with 18 bases between them. The CDR3 consists of 15 residues. The V gene's germline CDR1 is SGHNT and CDR2 YENEEA. The CDR3: CASSAGRGRVYEQYF. DNA for the CDR3: TGTGCCAGCAGCGCGGGCAGGGGAAGGGTTTACGAGCAGTACTTC.